This T cell receptor (beta chain) derives from a study of blood T cell repertoires in COVID-19. In germline, CDR1 is MNHNS, CDR2 SASEGT. This CDR3 has 17 residues. Trimming cost V 4 bases and J 0 bases, with 15 bases left between them. The data were produced by immunoSEQ multiplex PCR, yet TCRdb's version contains in-frame clones alone and is incomplete. The data show a few hundred thousand clones, with under 90% seen just once and under 3.5% held by the top ten. The rearrangement links TRBV6-1 to TRBJ1-4; D is undetermined. The receptor comes from a woman in her fifties or sixties who had recovered from COVID-19. The source material was PBMCs or T cells enriched from blood (not recorded which). CDR3 sequence: CASSGAGSLATNEKLFF. For the CDR3, the DNA is TGTGCCAGCAGTGGGGCCGGAAGCTTAGCAACTAATGAAAAACTGTTTTTT.